The present T cell receptor beta chain was sequenced within a study of blood T cells in healthy people across ages. Approximately 9 milliliters of peripheral blood were drawn from each donor into EDTA-treated tubes. Per sample, extraction of total RNA gave at least 6 micrograms in every case. A second PCR of roughly 6 to 12 cycles used a sample-barcoded 5' primer and a J-beta primer mix. Via MiXCR, TCRdb re-called the 5' RACE reads, giving one row per CDR3 protein. The sample lists hundreds of thousands of distinct CDR3 sequences, 25% occurring once. Trimming removed 5 bases from V and 5 bases from J, with 15 bases in between. Germline CDR1 SGHAT, CDR2 FQDESV (reference sequence). The CDR3 extends over 14 amino acids. The same specimen was also included in a second study, on T cells of mothers and their children. That publication notes: Thymic selection molds TCR recombination output in a comparable way in related and unrelated pairs. The overlap seen between related mothers and children slightly exceeded that of unrelated pairs, though not significantly.

The sequencing sample was made of blood. The gene calls are TRBV11-1 and TRBJ2-5; tentatively, D is TRBD2 (6 bases). The sequence was collected from a boy aged 5 to 17 in good health. In DNA, the CDR3 is TGTGCCAGCAGCCTGGGACTCATCAAGGAGACCCAGTACTTC. Translating it yields CASSLGLIKETQYF.